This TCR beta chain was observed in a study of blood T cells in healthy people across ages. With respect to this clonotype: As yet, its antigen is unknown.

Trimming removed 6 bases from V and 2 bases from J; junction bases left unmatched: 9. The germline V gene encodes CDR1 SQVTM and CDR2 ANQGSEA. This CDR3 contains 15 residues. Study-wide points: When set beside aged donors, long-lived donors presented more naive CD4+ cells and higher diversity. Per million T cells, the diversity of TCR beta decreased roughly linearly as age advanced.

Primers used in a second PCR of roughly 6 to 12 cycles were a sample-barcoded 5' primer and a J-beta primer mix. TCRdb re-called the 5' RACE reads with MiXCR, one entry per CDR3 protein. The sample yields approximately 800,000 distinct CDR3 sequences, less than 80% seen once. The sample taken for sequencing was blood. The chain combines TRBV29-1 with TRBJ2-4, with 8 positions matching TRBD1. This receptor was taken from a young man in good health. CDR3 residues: CSVSGTGLTKNIQYF. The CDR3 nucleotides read TGCAGCGTCTCCGGGACAGGCCTGACCAAAAACATTCAGTACTTC.